The T cell receptor beta chain described here comes from a study of T cells in localized non-small cell lung cancer. The CDR3 totals 13 residues. Germline CDR1 reads SSHAT; CDR2 reads FNYEAQ (reference sequence). Trimming took off 3 bases at V and 4 bases at J, with 9 bases between the two ends. Generated by immunoSEQ multiplex PCR, the TCRdb table keeps only in-frame clones and is missing some. The sample includes tens of thousands of clones, 75% to 85% of them seen just once. The study's findings and limits: Adjacent lung tissue had a median 57 of the top 100 clones found in the tumor. Among the tissues sampled, uninvolved adjacent lung had the highest T cell clonality, above tumor.

For this clone: Its antigen is currently unknown.

The rearrangement links TRBV7-7 to TRBJ1-1; tentative D call: TRBD1 (5 bases). Material: peripheral blood, obtained before any cancer treatment. This TCR was sampled from a female donor of 60 years or more with stage I lung adenocarcinoma. CDR3 DNA sequence: TGTGCCAGCAGCTTCCGTCAGGGCACTGAAGCTTTCTTT. The encoded protein is CASSFRQGTEAFF. Drawing the rest from reference TRBV7-7 and TRBJ1-1, the complete variable domain is GAGVSQSPRYKVTKRGQDVTLRCDPISSHATLYWYQQALGQGPEFLTYFNYEAQPDKSGLPSDRFSAERPEGSISTLTIQRTEQRDSAMYRCASSFRQGTEAFFGQGTRLTVV.